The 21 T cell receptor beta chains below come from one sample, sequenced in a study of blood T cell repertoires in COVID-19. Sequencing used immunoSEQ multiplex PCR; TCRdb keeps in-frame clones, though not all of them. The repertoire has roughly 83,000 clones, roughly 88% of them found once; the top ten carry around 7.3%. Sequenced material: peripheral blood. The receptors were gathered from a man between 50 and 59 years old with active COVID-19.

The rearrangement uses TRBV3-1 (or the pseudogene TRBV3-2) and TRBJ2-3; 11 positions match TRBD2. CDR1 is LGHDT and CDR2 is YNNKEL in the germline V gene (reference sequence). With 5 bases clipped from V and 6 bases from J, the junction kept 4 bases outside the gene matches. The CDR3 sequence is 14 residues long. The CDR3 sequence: CASSYASGGDTQYF. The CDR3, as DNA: TGTGCCAGCAGCTACGCTAGCGGGGGGGATACGCAGTATTTT.

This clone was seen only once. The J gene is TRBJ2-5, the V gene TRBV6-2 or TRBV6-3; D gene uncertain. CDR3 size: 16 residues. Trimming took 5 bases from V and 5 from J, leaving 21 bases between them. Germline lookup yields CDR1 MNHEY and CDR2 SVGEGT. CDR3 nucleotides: TGTGCCAGCAGTCCCCCCCTGGCGTTGTCCGGGGAGACCCAGTACTTC. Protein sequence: CASSPPLALSGETQYF.

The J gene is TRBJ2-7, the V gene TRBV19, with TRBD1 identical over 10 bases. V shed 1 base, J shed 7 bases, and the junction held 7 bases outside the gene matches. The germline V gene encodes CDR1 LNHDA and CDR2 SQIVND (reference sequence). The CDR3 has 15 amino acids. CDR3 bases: TGTGCCAGTAGTATAGGCCGACAGGGGGCTAAAGAGCAGTACTTC. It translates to CASSIGRQGAKEQYF.

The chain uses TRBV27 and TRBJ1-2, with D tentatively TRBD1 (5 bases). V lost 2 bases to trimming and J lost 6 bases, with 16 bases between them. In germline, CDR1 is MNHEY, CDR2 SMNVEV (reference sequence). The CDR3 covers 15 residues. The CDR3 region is CASSLLPPGEDGYTF. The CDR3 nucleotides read TGTGCCAGCAGTTTACTACCACCGGGGGAGGATGGCTACACCTTC.

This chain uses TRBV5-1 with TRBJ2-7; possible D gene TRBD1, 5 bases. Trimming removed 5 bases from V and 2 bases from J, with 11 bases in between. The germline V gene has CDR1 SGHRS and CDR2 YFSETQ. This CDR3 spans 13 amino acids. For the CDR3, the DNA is TGCGCCAGCAGTTCGACAGAGCCCTACGAGCAGTACTTC. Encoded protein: CASSSTEPYEQYF.

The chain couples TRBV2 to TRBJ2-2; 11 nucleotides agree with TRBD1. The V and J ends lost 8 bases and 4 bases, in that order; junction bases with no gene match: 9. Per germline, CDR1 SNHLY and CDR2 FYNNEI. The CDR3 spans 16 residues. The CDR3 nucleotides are TGTGCCAGCCGGTATCCGGGACAGGGGGTCACCGGGGAGCTGTTTTTT. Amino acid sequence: CASRYPGQGVTGELFF.

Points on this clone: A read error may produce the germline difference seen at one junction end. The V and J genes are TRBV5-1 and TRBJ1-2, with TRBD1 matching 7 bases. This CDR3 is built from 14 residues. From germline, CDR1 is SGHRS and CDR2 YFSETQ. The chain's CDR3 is CASRLTGTDNPLVF. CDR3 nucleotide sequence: TGCGCCAGCAGGCTAACCGGGACAGACAACCCCTTAGTCTTC.

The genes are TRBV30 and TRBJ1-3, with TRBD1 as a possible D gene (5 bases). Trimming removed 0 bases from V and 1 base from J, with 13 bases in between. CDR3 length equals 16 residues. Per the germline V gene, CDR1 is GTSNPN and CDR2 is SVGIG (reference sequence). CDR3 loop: CAWSVGVLRSGNTIYF. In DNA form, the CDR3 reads TGTGCCTGGAGTGTAGGGGTTTTGCGTTCTGGAAACACCATATATTTT. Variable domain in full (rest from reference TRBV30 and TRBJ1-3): SQTIHQWPATLVQPVGSPLSLECTVEGTSNPNLYWYRQAAGRGLQLLFYSVGIGQISSEVPQNLSASRPQDRQFILSSKKLLLSDSGFYLCAWSVGVLRSGNTIYFGEGSWLTVV.

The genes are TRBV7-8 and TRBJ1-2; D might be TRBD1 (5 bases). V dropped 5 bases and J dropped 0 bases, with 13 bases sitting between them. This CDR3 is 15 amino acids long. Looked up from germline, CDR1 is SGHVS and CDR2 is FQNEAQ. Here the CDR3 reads CASSPQTDANYGYTF. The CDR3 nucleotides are TGTGCCAGCAGCCCCCAGACAGACGCTAACTATGGCTACACCTTC.

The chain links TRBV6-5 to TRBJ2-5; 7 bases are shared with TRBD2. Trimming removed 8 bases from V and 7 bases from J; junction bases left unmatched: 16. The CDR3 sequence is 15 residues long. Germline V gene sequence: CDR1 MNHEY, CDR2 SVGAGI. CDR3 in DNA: TGTGCCAGCCATCAAGTGGGGGAGGGCCAATTGACCCAGTACTTC. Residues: CASHQVGEGQLTQYF.

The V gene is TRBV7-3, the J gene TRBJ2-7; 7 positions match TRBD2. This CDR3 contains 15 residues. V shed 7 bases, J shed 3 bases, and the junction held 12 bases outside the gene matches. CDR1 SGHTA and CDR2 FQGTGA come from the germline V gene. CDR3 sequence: CASKPPGGTLYEQYF. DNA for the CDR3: TGTGCCAGCAAGCCGCCGGGGGGAACCCTCTACGAGCAGTACTTC.

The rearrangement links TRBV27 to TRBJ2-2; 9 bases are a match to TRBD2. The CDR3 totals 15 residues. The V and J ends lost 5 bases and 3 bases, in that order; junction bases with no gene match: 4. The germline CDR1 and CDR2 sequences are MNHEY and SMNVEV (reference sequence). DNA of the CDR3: TGTGCCAGCAGTCCGGGGACTAGCCACACCGGGGAGCTGTTTTTT. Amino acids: CASSPGTSHTGELFF.

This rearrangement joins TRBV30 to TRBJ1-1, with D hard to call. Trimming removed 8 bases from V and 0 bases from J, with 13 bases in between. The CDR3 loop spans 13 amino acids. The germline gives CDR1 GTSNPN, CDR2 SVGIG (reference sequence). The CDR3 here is CAGRLGMNTEAFF. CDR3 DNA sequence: TGTGCCGGACGGCTCGGGATGAACACTGAAGCTTTCTTT.

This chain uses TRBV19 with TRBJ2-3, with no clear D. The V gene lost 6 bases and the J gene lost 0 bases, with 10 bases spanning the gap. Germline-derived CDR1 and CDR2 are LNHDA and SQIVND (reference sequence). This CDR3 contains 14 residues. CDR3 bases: TGTGCCAGTAGCTCGGGTCCTAGCACAGATACGCAGTATTTT. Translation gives CASSSGPSTDTQYF.

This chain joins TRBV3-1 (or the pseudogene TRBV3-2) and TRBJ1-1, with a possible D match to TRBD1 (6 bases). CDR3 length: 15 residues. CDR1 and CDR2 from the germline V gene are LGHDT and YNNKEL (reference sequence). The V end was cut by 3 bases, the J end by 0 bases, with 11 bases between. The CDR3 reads CASSHSGQMNTEAFF. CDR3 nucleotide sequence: TGTGCCAGCAGCCACTCCGGACAGATGAACACTGAAGCTTTCTTT.

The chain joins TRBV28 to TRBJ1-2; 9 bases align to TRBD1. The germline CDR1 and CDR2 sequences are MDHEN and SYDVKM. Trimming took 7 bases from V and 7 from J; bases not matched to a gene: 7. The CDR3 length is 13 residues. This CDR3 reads CASTPNRGPGYTF. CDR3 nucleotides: TGTGCCAGCACCCCGAACAGGGGGCCTGGCTACACCTTC.

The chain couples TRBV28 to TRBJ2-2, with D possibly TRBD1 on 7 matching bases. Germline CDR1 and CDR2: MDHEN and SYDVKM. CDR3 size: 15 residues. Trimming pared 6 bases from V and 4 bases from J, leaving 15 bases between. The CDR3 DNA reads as TGTGCCAGCAGAGCCGGGACAGCGGGCACCGGGGAGCTGTTTTTT. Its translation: CASRAGTAGTGELFF.

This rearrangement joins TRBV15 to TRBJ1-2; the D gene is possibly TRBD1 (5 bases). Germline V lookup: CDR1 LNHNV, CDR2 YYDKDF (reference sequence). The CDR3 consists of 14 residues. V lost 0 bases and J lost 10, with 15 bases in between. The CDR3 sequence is CATSRDRGGKDYTF. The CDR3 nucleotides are TGTGCCACCAGCAGAGATCGGGGGGGTAAGGACTACACCTTC. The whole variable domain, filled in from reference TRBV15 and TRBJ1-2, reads DAMVIQNPRYQVTQFGKPVTLSCSQTLNHNVMYWYQQKSSQAPKLLFHYYDKDFNNEADTPDNFQSRRPNTSFCFLDIRSPGLGDTAMYLCATSRDRGGKDYTFGSGTRLTVV.

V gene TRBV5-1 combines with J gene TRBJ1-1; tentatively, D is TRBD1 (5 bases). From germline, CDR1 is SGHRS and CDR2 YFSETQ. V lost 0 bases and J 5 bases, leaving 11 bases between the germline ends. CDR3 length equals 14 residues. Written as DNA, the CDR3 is TGCGCCAGCAGCTTGGGGTTATCAGGGACTGAAGCTTTCTTT. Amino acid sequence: CASSLGLSGTEAFF.

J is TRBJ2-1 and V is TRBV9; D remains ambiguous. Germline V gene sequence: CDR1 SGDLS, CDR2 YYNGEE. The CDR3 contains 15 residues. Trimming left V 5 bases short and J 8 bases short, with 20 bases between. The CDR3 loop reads CASSPLSTSNHEQFF. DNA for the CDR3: TGTGCCAGCAGTCCTTTGTCGACTTCGAATCATGAGCAGTTCTTC.

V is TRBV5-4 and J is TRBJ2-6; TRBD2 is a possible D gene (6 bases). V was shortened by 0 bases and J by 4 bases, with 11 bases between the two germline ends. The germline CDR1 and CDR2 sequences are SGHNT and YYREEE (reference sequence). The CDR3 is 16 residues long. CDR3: CASSLARGNGANVLTF. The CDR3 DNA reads TGTGCCAGCAGCTTGGCCCGGGGGAACGGGGCCAACGTCCTGACTTTC.